The rows below give T cell receptor beta chains drawn from one sample of a study of blood T cell repertoires in COVID-19. Method: immunoSEQ multiplex PCR; TCRdb's copy keeps in-frame clones and lacks some. This sample has some 200,000 clones; 83% occur once, and the top ten carry about 4.8%. Sequencing used PBMCs or T cells enriched from blood (not recorded which). All receptors derive from a woman in her forties or fifties who had been exposed to COVID-19. Both conserved end residues are part of each CDR3. D genes are given only for firm matches. Clone size appears in some rows only: once, few, many, or a class for an expanded clone.

D gene: TRBD1; clone size: NA; CDR3 length: 15; V gene: TRBV4-3; J gene: TRBJ1-2; CDR3 DNA: TGCGCCAGCAGCCCCACGACAGGGCAAGGCTATGGCTACACCTTC; CDR3 protein: CASSPTTGQGYGYTF
D gene: NA; clone size: NA; CDR3 length: 14; V gene: TRBV5-1; J gene: TRBJ1-4; CDR3 DNA: TGCGCCAGCAGCTTGAGGGGGTCTGGAGAAAAACTGTTTTTT; CDR3 protein: CASSLRGSGEKLFF
D gene: TRBD2; clone size: NA; CDR3 length: 13; V gene: TRBV11-2; J gene: TRBJ2-1; CDR3 DNA: TGTGCCAGCAGCTTAATAGGCGGGGGAGGGCAGTTCTTC; CDR3 protein: CASSLIGGGGQFF
D gene: NA; clone size: NA; CDR3 length: 16; V gene: TRBV28; J gene: TRBJ2-7; CDR3 DNA: TGTGCCAGCAGTTTATCGGAGGCAGTTCTGAGGAGCGAGCAGTACTTC; CDR3 protein: CASSLSEAVLRSEQYF
D gene: TRBD1; clone size: NA; CDR3 length: 14; V gene: TRBV7-2; J gene: TRBJ2-7; CDR3 DNA: TGTGCCAGCAGCCCCTGGACAGGTCGGGGCGAGCAGTACTTC; CDR3 protein: CASSPWTGRGEQYF
D gene: NA; clone size: NA; CDR3 length: 14; V gene: TRBV6-2/TRBV6-3; J gene: TRBJ2-7; CDR3 DNA: TGTGCCAGCAGTTACGGGCAGGGTTCTTACGAGCAGTACTTC; CDR3 protein: CASSYGQGSYEQYF
D gene: TRBD1; clone size: NA; CDR3 length: 15; V gene: TRBV2; J gene: TRBJ2-5; CDR3 DNA: TGTGCCAGCAGAGGGACAGGGGTTATCCAAGAGACCCAGTACTTC; CDR3 protein: CASRGTGVIQETQYF
D gene: NA; clone size: NA; CDR3 length: 14; V gene: TRBV21-1; J gene: TRBJ1-2; CDR3 DNA: TGTGCCAGCAGAAGACAGGGAACTAACTATGGCTACACCTTC; CDR3 protein: CASRRQGTNYGYTF
D gene: NA; clone size: NA; CDR3 length: 16; V gene: TRBV21-1; J gene: TRBJ2-7; CDR3 DNA: TGTGCCAGCAGCAAATGGGGACAGGGGAGGACCTACGAGCAGTACTTC; CDR3 protein: CASSKWGQGRTYEQYF
D gene: NA; clone size: NA; CDR3 length: 15; V gene: TRBV7-2; J gene: TRBJ2-3; CDR3 DNA: TGTGCCAGCAGCTTAGCGGCAGGGAGCACAGATACGCAGTATTTT; CDR3 protein: CASSLAAGSTDTQYF
D gene: NA; clone size: NA; CDR3 length: 14; V gene: TRBV2; J gene: TRBJ1-5; CDR3 DNA: TGTGCCAGCAGTGCTGGGGGGGCCTGGCAGCCCCAGCATTTT; CDR3 protein: CASSAGGAWQPQHF
D gene: TRBD2; clone size: NA; CDR3 length: 15; V gene: TRBV18; J gene: TRBJ2-1; CDR3 DNA: TGTGCCAGCTCACGTTGGACTAGCGGGTTGAATGAGCAGTTCTTC; CDR3 protein: CASSRWTSGLNEQFF
D gene: NA; clone size: NA; CDR3 length: 17; V gene: TRBV23-1; J gene: TRBJ1-2; CDR3 DNA: TGCGCCAGACCTAAAATTGGGGGGGCCGAAGTTGTGGTCGGCTACACCTTC; CDR3 protein: CARPKIGGAEVVVGYTF
D gene: TRBD1; clone size: NA; CDR3 length: 15; V gene: TRBV7-3; J gene: TRBJ2-3; CDR3 DNA: TGTGCCAGCAGTCTCCAGGGGGCTGGCACAGATACGCAGTATTTT; CDR3 protein: CASSLQGAGTDTQYF
D gene: NA; clone size: few; CDR3 length: 13; V gene: TRBV10-3; J gene: TRBJ1-1; CDR3 DNA: TGTGCCATCAGTGAAGACAGGTTGACTGAAGCTTTCTTT; CDR3 protein: CAISEDRLTEAFF
D gene: TRBD1; clone size: NA; CDR3 length: 16; V gene: TRBV4-1; J gene: TRBJ1-2; CDR3 DNA: TGCGCCAGCAGCCAAGAGATGGGACAGGGTGTCTATGGCTACACCTTC; CDR3 protein: CASSQEMGQGVYGYTF
D gene: TRBD1; clone size: few; CDR3 length: 16; V gene: TRBV9; J gene: TRBJ1-2; CDR3 DNA: TGTGCCAGCAGCGTTCGGGACAGGGGGCGCCAAGGTGGCTACACCTTC; CDR3 protein: CASSVRDRGRQGGYTF
D gene: TRBD1; clone size: NA; CDR3 length: 18; V gene: TRBV25-1; J gene: TRBJ1-2; CDR3 DNA: TGTGCCAGCAGTGGGACTTTGGGGGTGGGACAGGGGGACTATGGCTACACCTTC; CDR3 protein: CASSGTLGVGQGDYGYTF
D gene: NA; clone size: NA; CDR3 length: 14; V gene: TRBV18; J gene: TRBJ1-3; CDR3 DNA: TGTGCCAGCTCAAGCCGGGAGGCCGGAAACACCATATATTTT; CDR3 protein: CASSSREAGNTIYF
D gene: TRBD1; clone size: NA; CDR3 length: 15; V gene: TRBV7-9; J gene: TRBJ2-2; CDR3 DNA: TGTGCCAGCAGCTCGACAGGGTCCAACACCGGGGAGCTGTTTTTT; CDR3 protein: CASSSTGSNTGELFF
D gene: NA; clone size: few; CDR3 length: 13; V gene: TRBV9; J gene: TRBJ2-7; CDR3 DNA: TGTGCCAGCAGCCCTGGGACATCCTACGAGCAGTACTTC; CDR3 protein: CASSPGTSYEQYF
D gene: NA; clone size: NA; CDR3 length: 15; V gene: TRBV27; J gene: TRBJ1-1; CDR3 DNA: TGTGCCAGCAGTACACGGCCAGCGGCCTTCACTGAAGCTTTCTTT; CDR3 protein: CASSTRPAAFTEAFF
D gene: NA; clone size: NA; CDR3 length: 15; V gene: TRBV5-1; J gene: TRBJ2-1; CDR3 DNA: TGCGCCAGCAGCTCGGGCGGGACAGCCTTCAATGAGCAGTTCTTC; CDR3 protein: CASSSGGTAFNEQFF
D gene: NA; clone size: once; CDR3 length: 13; V gene: TRBV12-3/TRBV12-4; J gene: TRBJ1-2; CDR3 DNA: TGTGCCAGCAGTTCTCCCAGAGGCAATGGCTACACCTTC; CDR3 protein: CASSSPRGNGYTF
D gene: NA; clone size: NA; CDR3 length: 16; V gene: TRBV4-2; J gene: TRBJ1-5; CDR3 DNA: TGTGCCAGCAGCCAAGTTCTCGCGACAGCCAATCAGCCCCAGCATTTT; CDR3 protein: CASSQVLATANQPQHF
D gene: TRBD1; clone size: NA; CDR3 length: 13; V gene: TRBV19; J gene: TRBJ2-7; CDR3 DNA: TGTGCCAGTAGTATAGACGACAGGGGCGAGCAGTACTTC; CDR3 protein: CASSIDDRGEQYF
D gene: NA; clone size: NA; CDR3 length: 14; V gene: TRBV6-1; J gene: TRBJ1-2; CDR3 DNA: TGTGCCAGCAGTGAGCCTGGCGGATTCGACGGCTACACCTTC; CDR3 protein: CASSEPGGFDGYTF
D gene: TRBD1; clone size: NA; CDR3 length: 15; V gene: TRBV9; J gene: TRBJ1-1; CDR3 DNA: TGTGCCAGCAGCGTTGGACAGGCGAGGAACACTGAAGCTTTCTTT; CDR3 protein: CASSVGQARNTEAFF
D gene: NA; clone size: few; CDR3 length: 13; V gene: TRBV6-5; J gene: TRBJ1-5; CDR3 DNA: TGTGCCAGCACCGCTACAAGAGGTCAGCCCCAGCATTTT; CDR3 protein: CASTATRGQPQHF
D gene: TRBD1; clone size: NA; CDR3 length: 14; V gene: TRBV7-8; J gene: TRBJ1-2; CDR3 DNA: TGTGCCAGCAGCTTGACAGGGAACAACTATGGCTACACCTTC; CDR3 protein: CASSLTGNNYGYTF
D gene: NA; clone size: NA; CDR3 length: 13; V gene: TRBV5-5; J gene: TRBJ1-1; CDR3 DNA: TGTGCCAGCAATAGACAAGGGAACACTGAAGCTTTCTTT; CDR3 protein: CASNRQGNTEAFF
D gene: NA; clone size: few; CDR3 length: 14; V gene: TRBV9; J gene: TRBJ1-4; CDR3 DNA: TGTGCCAGCAGCCCAAGGCCCGGGGATGAAAAACTGTTTTTT; CDR3 protein: CASSPRPGDEKLFF
D gene: TRBD2; clone size: once; CDR3 length: 16; V gene: TRBV28; J gene: TRBJ2-5; CDR3 DNA: TGTGCCAGCAGTTTCGATGGGACTAGCGGCGTAGAGACCCAGTACTTC; CDR3 protein: CASSFDGTSGVETQYF
D gene: NA; clone size: once; CDR3 length: 12; V gene: TRBV20-1; J gene: TRBJ1-5; CDR3 DNA: TGCAGTGCTAGTAGAGTCAATCAGCCCCAGCATTTT; CDR3 protein: CSASRVNQPQHF
D gene: NA; clone size: once; CDR3 length: 15; V gene: TRBV5-5; J gene: TRBJ1-1; CDR3 DNA: TGTGCCAGCATCAGGGAGGACTTCCGTCAGTCTGAAGCTTTCTTT; CDR3 protein: CASIREDFRQSEAFF
D gene: NA; clone size: NA; CDR3 length: 17; V gene: TRBV7-2; J gene: TRBJ2-3; CDR3 DNA: TGTGCCAGCAGCTTAGAAAGGGCAGGGGTTCTTCCAGATACGCAGTATTTT; CDR3 protein: CASSLERAGVLPDTQYF
D gene: TRBD1; clone size: NA; CDR3 length: 13; V gene: TRBV12-3/TRBV12-4; J gene: TRBJ1-1; CDR3 DNA: TGTGCCAGCGGACAGGGGGCTCGCACTGAAGCTTTCTTT; CDR3 protein: CASGQGARTEAFF